This T cell receptor (beta chain) is from a study of CD8 T cells in Susac syndrome. Across the whole study: Patients with Susac syndrome were therapy-naive, on corticosteroids, or on intravenous immunoglobulin alone at the time that blood was drawn.

Sequencing of TCR beta drew on CD8+ and CD4+ T cells from blood. Bulk CD8+ and CD4+ cells came from magnetic negative isolation; CD8+ TEMRA by FACS. Study-wide findings and caveats: The CD4+ T cell repertoires in Susac syndrome did not show any clonal expansion.

V was shortened by 1 base and J by 0 bases, with 10 bases between the two germline ends. Germline V gene lookup returns CDR1 LGHDT and CDR2 YNNKEL (reference sequence). The CDR3 consists of 16 residues. Random hexamers primed reverse transcription of about 0.45 to 1 ug RNA. MiXCR, run by TCRdb on the immunoSEQ multiplex PCR reads, gives a single entry per CDR3 protein. Here the sample spans 150,000 to 200,000 distinct CDR3 sequences, about 91% being singletons. As concerns this clonotype: Its antigen is not known.

The source is a human donor with Susac syndrome. Material: CD4+ T cells from PBMCs. V and J are TRBV3-1 and TRBJ2-1; the D call may be TRBD1 or TRBD2 (5 bases each). In DNA, the CDR3 is TGTGCCAGCAGCCAAGTCGGGGCTATCTCCTACAATGAGCAGTTCTTC. This encodes CASSQVGAISYNEQFF.